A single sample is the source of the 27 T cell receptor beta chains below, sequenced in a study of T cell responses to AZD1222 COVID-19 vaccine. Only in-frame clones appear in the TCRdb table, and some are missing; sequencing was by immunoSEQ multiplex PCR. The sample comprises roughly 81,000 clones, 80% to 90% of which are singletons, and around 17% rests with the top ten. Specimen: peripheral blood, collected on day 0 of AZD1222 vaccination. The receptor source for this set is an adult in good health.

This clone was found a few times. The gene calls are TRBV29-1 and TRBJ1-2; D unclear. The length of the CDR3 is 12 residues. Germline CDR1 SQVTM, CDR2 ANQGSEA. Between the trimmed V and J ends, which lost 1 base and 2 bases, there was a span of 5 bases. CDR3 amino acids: CSVEGLNYGYTF. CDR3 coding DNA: TGCAGCGTTGAAGGGCTAAACTATGGCTACACCTTC. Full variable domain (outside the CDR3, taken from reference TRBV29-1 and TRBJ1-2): SAVISQKPSRDICQRGTSLTIQCQVDSQVTMMFWYRQQPGQSLTLIATANQGSEATYESGFVIDKFPISRPNLTFSTLTVSNMSPEDSSIYLCSVEGLNYGYTFGSGTRLTVV.

In nucleotides, the CDR3 is TGTGCCAGCTCACCAGAACGGGTGACTGAAGCTTTCTTT. Encoded protein: CASSPERVTEAFF. V and J are TRBV18 and TRBJ1-1; D gene unclear. CDR1 KGHSH and CDR2 LQKENI come from the germline V gene. The CDR3 has 13 residues. V dropped 2 bases and J dropped 5 bases, with 9 bases sitting between them.

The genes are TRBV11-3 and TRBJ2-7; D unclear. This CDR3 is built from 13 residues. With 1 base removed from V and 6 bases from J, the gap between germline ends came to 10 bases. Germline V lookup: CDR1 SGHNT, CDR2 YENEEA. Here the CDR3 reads CASSLGGYGEQYF. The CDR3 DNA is TGTGCCAGCAGCTTAGGAGGATACGGCGAGCAGTACTTC.

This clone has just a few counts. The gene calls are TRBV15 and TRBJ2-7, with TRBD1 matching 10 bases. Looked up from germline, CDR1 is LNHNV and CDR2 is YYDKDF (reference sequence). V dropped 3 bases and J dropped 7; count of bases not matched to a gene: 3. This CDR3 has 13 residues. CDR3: CATSRDRGREQYF. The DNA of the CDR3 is TGTGCCACCAGCAGGGACAGGGGGAGGGAGCAGTACTTC.

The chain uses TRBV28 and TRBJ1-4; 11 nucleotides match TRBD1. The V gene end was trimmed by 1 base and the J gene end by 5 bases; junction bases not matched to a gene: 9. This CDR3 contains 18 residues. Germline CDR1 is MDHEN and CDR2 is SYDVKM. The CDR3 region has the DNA TGTGCCAGCAGTTTATACCGGGGGACAGGGGGACCCAATGAAAAACTGTTTTTT. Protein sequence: CASSLYRGTGGPNEKLFF.

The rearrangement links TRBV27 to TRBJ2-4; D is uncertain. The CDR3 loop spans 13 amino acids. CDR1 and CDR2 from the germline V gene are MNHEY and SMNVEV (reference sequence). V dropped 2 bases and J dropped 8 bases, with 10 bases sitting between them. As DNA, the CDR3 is TGTGCCAGCAGTTTACAGGCAAGGGACATTCAGTACTTC. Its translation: CASSLQARDIQYF.

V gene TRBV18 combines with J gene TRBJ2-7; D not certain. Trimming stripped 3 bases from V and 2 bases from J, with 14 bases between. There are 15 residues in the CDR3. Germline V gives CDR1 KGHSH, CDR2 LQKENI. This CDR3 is CASSPQSSATYEQYF. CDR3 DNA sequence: TGTGCCAGCTCACCCCAGTCGAGCGCCACCTACGAGCAGTACTTC.

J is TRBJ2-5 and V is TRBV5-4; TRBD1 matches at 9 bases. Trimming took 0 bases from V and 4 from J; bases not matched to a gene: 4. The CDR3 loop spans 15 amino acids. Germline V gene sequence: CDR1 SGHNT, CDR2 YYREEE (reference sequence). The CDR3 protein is CASSLGQGGGETQYF. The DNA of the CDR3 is TGTGCCAGCAGCTTGGGACAGGGGGGAGGAGAGACCCAGTACTTC.

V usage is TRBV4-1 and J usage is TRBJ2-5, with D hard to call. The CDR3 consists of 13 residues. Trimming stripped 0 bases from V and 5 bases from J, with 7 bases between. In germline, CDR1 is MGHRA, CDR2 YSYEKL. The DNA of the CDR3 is TGCGCCAGCAGCCAAGATCAGGAGGAGACCCAGTACTTC. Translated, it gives CASSQDQEETQYF.

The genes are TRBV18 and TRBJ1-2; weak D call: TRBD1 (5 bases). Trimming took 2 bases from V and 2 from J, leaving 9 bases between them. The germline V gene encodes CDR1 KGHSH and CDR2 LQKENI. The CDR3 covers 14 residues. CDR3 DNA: TGTGCCAGCTCACCAGGTTCAGGGAACTATGGCTACACCTTC. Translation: CASSPGSGNYGYTF.

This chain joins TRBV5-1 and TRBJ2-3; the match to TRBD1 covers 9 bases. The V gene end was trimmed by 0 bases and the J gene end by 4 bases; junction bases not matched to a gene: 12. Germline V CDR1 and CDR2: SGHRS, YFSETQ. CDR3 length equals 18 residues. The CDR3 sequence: CASSLAPPGQGRADTQYF. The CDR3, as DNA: TGCGCCAGCAGCTTGGCCCCGCCCGGACAGGGGAGGGCAGATACGCAGTATTTT.

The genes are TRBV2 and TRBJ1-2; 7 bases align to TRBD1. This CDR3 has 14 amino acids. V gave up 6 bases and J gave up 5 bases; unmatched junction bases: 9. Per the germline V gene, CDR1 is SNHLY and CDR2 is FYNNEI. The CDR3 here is CASRARDRLYGYTF. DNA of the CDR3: TGTGCCAGCAGGGCCCGGGACAGATTATATGGCTACACCTTC.

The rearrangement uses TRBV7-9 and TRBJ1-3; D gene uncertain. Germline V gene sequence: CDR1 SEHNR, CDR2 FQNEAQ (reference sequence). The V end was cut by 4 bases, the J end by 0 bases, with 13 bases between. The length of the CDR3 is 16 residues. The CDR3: CASSSGGLDSGNTIYF. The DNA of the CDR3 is TGTGCCAGCAGCTCCGGCGGTCTAGACTCTGGAAACACCATATATTTT.

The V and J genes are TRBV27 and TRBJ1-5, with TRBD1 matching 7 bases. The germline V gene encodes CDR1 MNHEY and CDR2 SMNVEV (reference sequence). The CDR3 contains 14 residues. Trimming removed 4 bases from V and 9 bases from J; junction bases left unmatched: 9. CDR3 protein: CASSYTRGSGPQHF. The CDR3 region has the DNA TGTGCCAGCAGTTATACCAGGGGGAGCGGGCCCCAGCATTTT.

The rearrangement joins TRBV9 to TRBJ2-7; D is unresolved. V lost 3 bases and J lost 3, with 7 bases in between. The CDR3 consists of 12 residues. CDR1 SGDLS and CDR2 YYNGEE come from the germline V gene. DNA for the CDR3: TGTGCCAGCAGCGACCCGTACTACGAGCAGTACTTC. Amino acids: CASSDPYYEQYF.

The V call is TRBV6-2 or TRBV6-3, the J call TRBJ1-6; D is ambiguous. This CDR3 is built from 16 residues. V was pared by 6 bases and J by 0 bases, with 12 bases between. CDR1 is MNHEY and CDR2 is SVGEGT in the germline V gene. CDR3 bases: TGTGCCAGCAGCTATGACGAGAGCTCCTATAATTCACCCCTCCACTTT. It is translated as CASSYDESSYNSPLHF.

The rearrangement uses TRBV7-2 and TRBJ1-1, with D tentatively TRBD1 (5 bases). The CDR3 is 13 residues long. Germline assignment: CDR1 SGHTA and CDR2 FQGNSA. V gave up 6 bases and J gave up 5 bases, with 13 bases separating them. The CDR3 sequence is CASSLQERTEAFF. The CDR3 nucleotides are TGTGCCAGCAGTCTACAGGAACGGACTGAAGCTTTCTTT.

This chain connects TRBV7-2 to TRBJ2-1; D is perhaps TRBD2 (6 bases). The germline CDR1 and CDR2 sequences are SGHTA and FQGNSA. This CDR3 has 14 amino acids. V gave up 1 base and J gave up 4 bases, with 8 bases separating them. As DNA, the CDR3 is TGTGCCAGCAGCTTAGGAAGCGGGTACAATGAGCAGTTCTTC. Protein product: CASSLGSGYNEQFF. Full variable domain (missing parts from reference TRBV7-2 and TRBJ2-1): GAGVSQSPSNKVTEKGKDVELRCDPISGHTALYWYRQSLGQGLEFLIYFQGNSAPDKSGLPSDRFSAERTGGSVSTLTIQRTQQEDSAVYLCASSLGSGYNEQFFGPGTRLTVL.

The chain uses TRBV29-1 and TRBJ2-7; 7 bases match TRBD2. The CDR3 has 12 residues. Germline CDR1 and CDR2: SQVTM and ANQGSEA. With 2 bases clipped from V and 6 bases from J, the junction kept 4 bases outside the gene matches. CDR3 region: CSVERTRGEQYF. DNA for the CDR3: TGCAGCGTTGAACGGACTAGAGGCGAGCAGTACTTC.

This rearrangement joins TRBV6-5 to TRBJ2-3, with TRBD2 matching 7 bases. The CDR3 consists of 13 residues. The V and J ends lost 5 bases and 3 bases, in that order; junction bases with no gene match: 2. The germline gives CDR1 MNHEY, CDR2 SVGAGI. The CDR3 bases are TGTGCCAGCAGTCGGGAGGAAACAGATACGCAGTATTTT. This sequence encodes CASSREETDTQYF.

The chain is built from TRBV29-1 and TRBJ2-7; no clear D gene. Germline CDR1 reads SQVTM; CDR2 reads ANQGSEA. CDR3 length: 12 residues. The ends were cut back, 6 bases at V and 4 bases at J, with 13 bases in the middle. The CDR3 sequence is CSVAFGVYEQYF. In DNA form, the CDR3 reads TGCAGCGTGGCCTTTGGGGTGTACGAGCAGTACTTC.

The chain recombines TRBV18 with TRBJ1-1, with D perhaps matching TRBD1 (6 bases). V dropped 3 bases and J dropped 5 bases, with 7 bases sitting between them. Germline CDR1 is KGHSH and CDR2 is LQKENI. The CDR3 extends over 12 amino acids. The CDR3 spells CASSPQGTEAFF. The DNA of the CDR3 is TGTGCCAGCTCACCTCAGGGGACTGAAGCTTTCTTT.

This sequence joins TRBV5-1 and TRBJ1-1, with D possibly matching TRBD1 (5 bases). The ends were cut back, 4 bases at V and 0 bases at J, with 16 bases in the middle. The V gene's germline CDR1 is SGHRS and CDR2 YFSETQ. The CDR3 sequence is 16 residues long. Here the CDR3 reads CASSPVGGDVNTEAFF. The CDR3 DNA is TGCGCCAGCAGCCCCGTGGGGGGGGACGTGAACACTGAAGCTTTCTTT.

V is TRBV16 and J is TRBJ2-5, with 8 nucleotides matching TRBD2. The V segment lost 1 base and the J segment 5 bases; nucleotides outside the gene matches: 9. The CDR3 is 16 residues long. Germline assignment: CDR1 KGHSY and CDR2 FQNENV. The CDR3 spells CASSQLSGRNGETQYF. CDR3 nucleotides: TGTGCCAGCAGCCAATTGAGCGGGAGAAACGGGGAGACCCAGTACTTC.

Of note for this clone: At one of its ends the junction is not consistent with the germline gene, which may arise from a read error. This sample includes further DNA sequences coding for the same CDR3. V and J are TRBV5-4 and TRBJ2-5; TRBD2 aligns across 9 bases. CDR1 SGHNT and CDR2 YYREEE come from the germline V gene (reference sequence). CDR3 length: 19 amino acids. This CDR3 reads CASSPRWGSGRTHLKTQYF. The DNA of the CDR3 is TGTGCCAGCAGCCCGCGGTGGGGAAGCGGGAGGACTCATTTGAAGACTCAGTACTTC.

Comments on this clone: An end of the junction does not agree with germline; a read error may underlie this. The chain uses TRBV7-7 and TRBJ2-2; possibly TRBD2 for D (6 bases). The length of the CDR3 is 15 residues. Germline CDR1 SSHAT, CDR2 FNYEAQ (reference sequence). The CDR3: CASSLLAGKTGELFF. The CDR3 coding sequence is TGTGCTAGCAGCTTACTGGCGGGAAAAACCGGGGAGCTGTTTTTT.

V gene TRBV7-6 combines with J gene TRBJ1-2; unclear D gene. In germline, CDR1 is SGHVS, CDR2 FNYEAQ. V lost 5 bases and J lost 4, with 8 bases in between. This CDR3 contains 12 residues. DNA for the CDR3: TGTGCCAGCAGCCCTGACTTCTATGGCTACACCTTC. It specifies CASSPDFYGYTF.